Listed here are 11 T cell receptor beta chains from one sample, sequenced in a study of blood T cell repertoires in COVID-19. TCRdb's table, derived via immunoSEQ multiplex PCR, lists solely in-frame clones and lacks some. The sample has 180,000 or so clones, about 87% seen once. Sample: peripheral blood. Source of these receptors: a man aged 40-55 years with active or convalescent COVID-19.

V usage is TRBV9 and J usage is TRBJ2-5; D is possibly TRBD1 (7 bases). The CDR3 extends over 15 amino acids. CDR1 is SGDLS, CDR2 YYNGEE, per germline. The V gene lost 4 bases and the J gene lost 2 bases, with 15 bases spanning the gap. The CDR3 nucleotides read TGTGCCAGCAGCAGACAGGGAGGCCCTCAAGAGACCCAGTACTTC. It encodes CASSRQGGPQETQYF.

The chain combines TRBV7-9 with TRBJ1-2; TRBD1 agrees at 8 bases. The CDR3 loop spans 14 amino acids. Germline V gene sequence: CDR1 SEHNR, CDR2 FQNEAQ (reference sequence). The ends lost 5 bases at V and 4 bases at J; junction bases unmatched: 6. CDR3 in DNA: TGTGCCAGCAGCCCCCCCGGACAGGGCTATGGCTACACCTTC. Its protein is CASSPPGQGYGYTF.

This clone was counted at least ten times. The J gene is TRBJ2-7, the V gene TRBV9; perhaps TRBD2 as D (6 bases). In germline, CDR1 is SGDLS, CDR2 YYNGEE. Trimming cost V 4 bases and J 4 bases, with 12 bases left between them. The CDR3 consists of 13 residues. DNA for the CDR3: TGTGCCAGCAGCCCCGGACTATTTTACGAGCAGTACTTC. Encoded protein: CASSPGLFYEQYF.

This sequence joins TRBV20-1 and TRBJ2-2, with TRBD1 identical over 7 bases. This CDR3 comprises 14 residues. The V gene's germline CDR1 is DFQATT and CDR2 SNEGSKA (reference sequence). With 3 bases clipped from V and 7 bases from J, the junction kept 8 bases outside the gene matches. The CDR3 region is CSASRRGPGGELFF. In DNA form, the CDR3 reads TGCAGTGCTAGTCGAAGGGGGCCCGGCGGGGAGCTGTTTTTT.

The chain carries TRBV7-2 and TRBJ2-3, with D possibly TRBD2 on 6 matching bases. The V end lost 7 bases, the J end lost 2 bases, and 13 bases lay between the germline ends. The CDR3 spans 14 residues. Germline assignment: CDR1 SGHTA and CDR2 FQGNSA. The CDR3, as DNA: TGTGCCAGCACCACTGTGGACTACACAGATACGCAGTATTTT. Protein product: CASTTVDYTDTQYF.

This clone was counted a single time. The chain employs TRBV20-1 and TRBJ1-5; 8 nucleotides align to TRBD1. The V gene's germline CDR1 is DFQATT and CDR2 SNEGSKA (reference sequence). Trimming at V came to 3 bases and at J to 5 bases, leaving 9 bases not matched to a gene. This CDR3 spans 15 amino acids. CDR3 in amino acids: CSASSDRVLDQPQHF. The CDR3 DNA reads as TGCAGTGCTAGTTCGGACAGGGTCCTCGATCAGCCCCAGCATTTT.

The chain combines TRBV19 with TRBJ1-4; D is perhaps TRBD1 (5 bases). CDR1 LNHDA and CDR2 SQIVND come from the germline V gene (reference sequence). Trimming stripped 5 bases from V and 3 bases from J, with 13 bases between. The CDR3 has 15 residues. CDR3 amino acids: CASSLRGGPNEKLFF. The DNA of the CDR3 is TGTGCCAGTAGTTTAAGGGGAGGGCCTAATGAAAAACTGTTTTTT.

With respect to this clone: At the DNA level, this CDR3 is encoded by other sequences in the same sample as well. The rearrangement uses TRBV5-1 and TRBJ2-5, with 7 bases that match TRBD1. Germline V lookup: CDR1 SGHRS, CDR2 YFSETQ. This CDR3 has 14 amino acids. The V and J ends lost 0 bases and 1 base, in that order; junction bases with no gene match: 0. DNA of the CDR3: TGCGCCAGCAGCTTGGGGACAGGCCAAGAGACCCAGTACTTC. Translating gives CASSLGTGQETQYF.

V usage is TRBV6-5 and J usage is TRBJ2-5; D may be TRBD2 (7 bases). The CDR3 runs to 16 residues. Looked up from germline, CDR1 is MNHEY and CDR2 is SVGAGI. The V end lost 3 bases, the J end lost 5 bases, and 19 bases lay between the germline ends. The CDR3 sequence is CASSYGGRRGGETQYF. CDR3 sequence (DNA): TGTGCCAGCAGTTATGGCGGCCGCAGGGGAGGGGAGACCCAGTACTTC.

The table lists this clone with a few counts. V and J are TRBV27 and TRBJ1-2, with TRBD1 matching 9 bases. Per germline, CDR1 MNHEY and CDR2 SMNVEV (reference sequence). The CDR3 has 14 residues. V gave up 8 bases and J gave up 4 bases; unmatched junction bases: 8. CDR3 protein: CASSSGTGFYGYTF. The DNA of the CDR3 is TGTGCCAGCTCATCTGGGACAGGGTTCTATGGCTACACCTTC.

The chain employs TRBV6-5 and TRBJ2-1, with D possibly being TRBD2 (6 bases). Trimming pared 8 bases from V and 6 bases from J, leaving 17 bases between. From germline, CDR1 is MNHEY and CDR2 SVGAGI. The CDR3 totals 14 residues. The CDR3 region is CASQRGGAGNEQFF. The CDR3 DNA reads as TGTGCCAGCCAAAGGGGCGGGGCCGGCAATGAGCAGTTCTTC.